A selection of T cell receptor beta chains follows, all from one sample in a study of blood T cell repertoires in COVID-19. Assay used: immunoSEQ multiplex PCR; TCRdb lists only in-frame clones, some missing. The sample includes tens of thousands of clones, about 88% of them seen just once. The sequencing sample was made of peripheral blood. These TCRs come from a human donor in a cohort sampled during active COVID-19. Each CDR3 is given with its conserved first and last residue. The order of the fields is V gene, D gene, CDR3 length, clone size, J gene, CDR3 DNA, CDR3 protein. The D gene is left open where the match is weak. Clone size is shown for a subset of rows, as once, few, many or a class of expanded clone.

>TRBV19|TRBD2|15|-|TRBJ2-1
TGTGCCAGTAGACGGGCTAGCGGGAGTTCAGATGAGCAGTTCTTC
CASRRASGSSDEQFF
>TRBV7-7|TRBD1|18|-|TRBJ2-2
TGTGCTAGCAGCTCCCGGGACAGGGGCTACGAGGACACCGGGGAGCTGTTTTTT
CASSSRDRGYEDTGELFF
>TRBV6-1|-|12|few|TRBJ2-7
TGTGCCAGCAGTGAAGTTGAGTGGGAGCAGTACTTC
CASSEVEWEQYF
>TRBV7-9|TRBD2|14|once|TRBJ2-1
TGTGCCAGCAGCACCGTCGGGAGGGGCAATGAGCAGTTCTTC
CASSTVGRGNEQFF
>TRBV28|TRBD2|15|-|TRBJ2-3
TGTGCCAGCAGTTTAATCCGGGGGGGATCAGATACGCAGTATTTT
CASSLIRGGSDTQYF
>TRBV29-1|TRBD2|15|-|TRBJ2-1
TGCAGCGTTCAAGTCTTAACTAGCGGCGACAATGAGCAGTTCTTC
CSVQVLTSGDNEQFF
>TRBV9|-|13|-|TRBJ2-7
TGTGCCAGCAGCGTAGGAATAACGGGTGAGCAGTACTTC
CASSVGITGEQYF
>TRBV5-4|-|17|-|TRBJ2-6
TGTGCCAGCAGCTCACCGGGACACCGATCTGGGGCCAACGTCCTGACTTTC
CASSSPGHRSGANVLTF
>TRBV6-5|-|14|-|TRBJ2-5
TGTGCCAGCAGCGTAACAGGGTACCAAGAGACCCAGTACTTC
CASSVTGYQETQYF
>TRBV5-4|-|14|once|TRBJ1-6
TGTGCCAGCAGCTTGGCCGCAGGATACTCACCCCTCCACTTT
CASSLAAGYSPLHF
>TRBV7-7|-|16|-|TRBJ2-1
TGTGCTAGCAGCTTAATCCCGGGGTCGTGGGTTGGTGAGCAGTTCTTC
CASSLIPGSWVGEQFF
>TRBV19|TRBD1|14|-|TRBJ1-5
TGTGCCAGTAGTACCGCAGGGGGATCTCAGCCCCAGCATTTT
CASSTAGGSQPQHF
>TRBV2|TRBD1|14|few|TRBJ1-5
TGTGCCAGCAACACAGGGGGCTCCAATCAGCCCCAGCATTTT
CASNTGGSNQPQHF
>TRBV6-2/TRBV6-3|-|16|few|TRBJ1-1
TGTGCCAGCAGTTATTCTGAGGAGAACGGGAACACTGAAGCTTTCTTT
CASSYSEENGNTEAFF
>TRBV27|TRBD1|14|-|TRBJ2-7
TGTGCCAGCAGGTCGACAGGGGCGGGTTACGAGCAGTACTTC
CASRSTGAGYEQYF
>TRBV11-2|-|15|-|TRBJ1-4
TGTGCCAGCAGCTTAGATGACGGGTCTAATGAAAAACTGTTTTTT
CASSLDDGSNEKLFF
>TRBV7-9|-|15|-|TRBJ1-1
TGTGCCAGCAGCGACATCAGACAGGTGAACACTGAAGCTTTCTTT
CASSDIRQVNTEAFF
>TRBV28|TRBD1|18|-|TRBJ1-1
TGTGCCAGCAGGTTCTTCTCCCAACAGGGGGATATGAACACTGAAGCTTTCTTT
CASRFFSQQGDMNTEAFF
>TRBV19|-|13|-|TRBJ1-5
TGTGCCAGTAGGGGCGGGGGCAATCAGCCCCAGCATTTT
CASRGGGNQPQHF
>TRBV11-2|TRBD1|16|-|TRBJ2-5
TGTGCCAGCAGCCACTCCGTGGACAGGGGTTCGGAGACCCAGTACTTC
CASSHSVDRGSETQYF
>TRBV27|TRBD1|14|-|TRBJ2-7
TGTGCCAGGAGAAGACAGGGCCTAACCTACGAGCAGTACTTC
CARRRQGLTYEQYF
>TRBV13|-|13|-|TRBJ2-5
TGTGCCAGCAGCTCCCTTGGGGGGGAGACCCAGTACTTC
CASSSLGGETQYF
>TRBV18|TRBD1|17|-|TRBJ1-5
TGTGCCAGCTCACCAGGGAATCCCGGACAGGGCGGTCAGCCCCAGCATTTT
CASSPGNPGQGGQPQHF
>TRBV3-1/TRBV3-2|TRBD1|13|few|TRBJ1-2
TGTGCCAGCAGCCAGGGGACAGACTATGGCTACACCTTC
CASSQGTDYGYTF
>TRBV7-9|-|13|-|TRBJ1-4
TGTGCCAGCAGCCACCTCTCGGATGAAAAACTGTTTTTT
CASSHLSDEKLFF
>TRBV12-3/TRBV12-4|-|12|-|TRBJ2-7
TGTGCCAGCAGTTTCGGGGGCTACGAGCAGTACTTC
CASSFGGYEQYF
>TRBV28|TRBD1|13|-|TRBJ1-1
TGTGCCAGCAGTTTTCGGCTGACAGGGGTAGCTTTCTTT
CASSFRLTGVAFF
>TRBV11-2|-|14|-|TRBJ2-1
TGTGCCAGCAGCGCAACAAGACATTACAATGAGCAGTTCTTC
CASSATRHYNEQFF
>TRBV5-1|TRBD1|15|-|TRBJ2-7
TGCGCCAGCAGCTTGGGAGGGGGCGCGAATTACGAGCAGTACTTC
CASSLGGGANYEQYF
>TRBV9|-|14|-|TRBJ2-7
TGTGCCAGCAGCGTAGGTGAGGAGAGCTACGAGCAGTACTTC
CASSVGEESYEQYF
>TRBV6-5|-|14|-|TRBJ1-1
TGTGCCAGCAGGGAGGGAACAGTGAACACTGAAGCTTTCTTT
CASREGTVNTEAFF
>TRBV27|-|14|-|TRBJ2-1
TGTGCCAGCAGTCCGGGACAAACCTACAATGAGCAGTTCTTC
CASSPGQTYNEQFF
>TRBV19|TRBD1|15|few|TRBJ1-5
TGTGCCAGTAGTCCCCGGGACAGGGGGAAACAGCCCCAGCATTTT
CASSPRDRGKQPQHF
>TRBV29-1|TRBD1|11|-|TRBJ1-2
TGCAGCGGCCGGACAGGGAATGGCTACACCTTC
CSGRTGNGYTF
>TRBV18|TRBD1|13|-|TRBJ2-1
TGTGCCAGCTCACAGACAGGGGTCGATGAGCAGTTCTTC
CASSQTGVDEQFF
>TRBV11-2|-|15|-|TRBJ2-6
TGTGCCAGCAGCTTAGCTCTCTCTGGGGCCAACGTCCTGACTTTC
CASSLALSGANVLTF
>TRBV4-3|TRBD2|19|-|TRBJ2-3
TGCGCCAGCAGCCAAGATTTGTTTTCCGTTGCTAGCGGGAGTTTAAGGCAGTATTTT
CASSQDLFSVASGSLRQYF
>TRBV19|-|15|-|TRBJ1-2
TGTGCCAGTAGTATATTTAGCGGGGGCAACTATGGCTACACCTTC
CASSIFSGGNYGYTF
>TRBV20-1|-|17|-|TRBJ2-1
TGCAGTGCTAGTCTTTGGGACGGGAGAGTAGGCACAAATGAGCAGTTCTTC
CSASLWDGRVGTNEQFF
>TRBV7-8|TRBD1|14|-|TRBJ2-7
TGTGCCAGCAGCACAAGGACAGGGACCTACGAGCAGTACTTC
CASSTRTGTYEQYF